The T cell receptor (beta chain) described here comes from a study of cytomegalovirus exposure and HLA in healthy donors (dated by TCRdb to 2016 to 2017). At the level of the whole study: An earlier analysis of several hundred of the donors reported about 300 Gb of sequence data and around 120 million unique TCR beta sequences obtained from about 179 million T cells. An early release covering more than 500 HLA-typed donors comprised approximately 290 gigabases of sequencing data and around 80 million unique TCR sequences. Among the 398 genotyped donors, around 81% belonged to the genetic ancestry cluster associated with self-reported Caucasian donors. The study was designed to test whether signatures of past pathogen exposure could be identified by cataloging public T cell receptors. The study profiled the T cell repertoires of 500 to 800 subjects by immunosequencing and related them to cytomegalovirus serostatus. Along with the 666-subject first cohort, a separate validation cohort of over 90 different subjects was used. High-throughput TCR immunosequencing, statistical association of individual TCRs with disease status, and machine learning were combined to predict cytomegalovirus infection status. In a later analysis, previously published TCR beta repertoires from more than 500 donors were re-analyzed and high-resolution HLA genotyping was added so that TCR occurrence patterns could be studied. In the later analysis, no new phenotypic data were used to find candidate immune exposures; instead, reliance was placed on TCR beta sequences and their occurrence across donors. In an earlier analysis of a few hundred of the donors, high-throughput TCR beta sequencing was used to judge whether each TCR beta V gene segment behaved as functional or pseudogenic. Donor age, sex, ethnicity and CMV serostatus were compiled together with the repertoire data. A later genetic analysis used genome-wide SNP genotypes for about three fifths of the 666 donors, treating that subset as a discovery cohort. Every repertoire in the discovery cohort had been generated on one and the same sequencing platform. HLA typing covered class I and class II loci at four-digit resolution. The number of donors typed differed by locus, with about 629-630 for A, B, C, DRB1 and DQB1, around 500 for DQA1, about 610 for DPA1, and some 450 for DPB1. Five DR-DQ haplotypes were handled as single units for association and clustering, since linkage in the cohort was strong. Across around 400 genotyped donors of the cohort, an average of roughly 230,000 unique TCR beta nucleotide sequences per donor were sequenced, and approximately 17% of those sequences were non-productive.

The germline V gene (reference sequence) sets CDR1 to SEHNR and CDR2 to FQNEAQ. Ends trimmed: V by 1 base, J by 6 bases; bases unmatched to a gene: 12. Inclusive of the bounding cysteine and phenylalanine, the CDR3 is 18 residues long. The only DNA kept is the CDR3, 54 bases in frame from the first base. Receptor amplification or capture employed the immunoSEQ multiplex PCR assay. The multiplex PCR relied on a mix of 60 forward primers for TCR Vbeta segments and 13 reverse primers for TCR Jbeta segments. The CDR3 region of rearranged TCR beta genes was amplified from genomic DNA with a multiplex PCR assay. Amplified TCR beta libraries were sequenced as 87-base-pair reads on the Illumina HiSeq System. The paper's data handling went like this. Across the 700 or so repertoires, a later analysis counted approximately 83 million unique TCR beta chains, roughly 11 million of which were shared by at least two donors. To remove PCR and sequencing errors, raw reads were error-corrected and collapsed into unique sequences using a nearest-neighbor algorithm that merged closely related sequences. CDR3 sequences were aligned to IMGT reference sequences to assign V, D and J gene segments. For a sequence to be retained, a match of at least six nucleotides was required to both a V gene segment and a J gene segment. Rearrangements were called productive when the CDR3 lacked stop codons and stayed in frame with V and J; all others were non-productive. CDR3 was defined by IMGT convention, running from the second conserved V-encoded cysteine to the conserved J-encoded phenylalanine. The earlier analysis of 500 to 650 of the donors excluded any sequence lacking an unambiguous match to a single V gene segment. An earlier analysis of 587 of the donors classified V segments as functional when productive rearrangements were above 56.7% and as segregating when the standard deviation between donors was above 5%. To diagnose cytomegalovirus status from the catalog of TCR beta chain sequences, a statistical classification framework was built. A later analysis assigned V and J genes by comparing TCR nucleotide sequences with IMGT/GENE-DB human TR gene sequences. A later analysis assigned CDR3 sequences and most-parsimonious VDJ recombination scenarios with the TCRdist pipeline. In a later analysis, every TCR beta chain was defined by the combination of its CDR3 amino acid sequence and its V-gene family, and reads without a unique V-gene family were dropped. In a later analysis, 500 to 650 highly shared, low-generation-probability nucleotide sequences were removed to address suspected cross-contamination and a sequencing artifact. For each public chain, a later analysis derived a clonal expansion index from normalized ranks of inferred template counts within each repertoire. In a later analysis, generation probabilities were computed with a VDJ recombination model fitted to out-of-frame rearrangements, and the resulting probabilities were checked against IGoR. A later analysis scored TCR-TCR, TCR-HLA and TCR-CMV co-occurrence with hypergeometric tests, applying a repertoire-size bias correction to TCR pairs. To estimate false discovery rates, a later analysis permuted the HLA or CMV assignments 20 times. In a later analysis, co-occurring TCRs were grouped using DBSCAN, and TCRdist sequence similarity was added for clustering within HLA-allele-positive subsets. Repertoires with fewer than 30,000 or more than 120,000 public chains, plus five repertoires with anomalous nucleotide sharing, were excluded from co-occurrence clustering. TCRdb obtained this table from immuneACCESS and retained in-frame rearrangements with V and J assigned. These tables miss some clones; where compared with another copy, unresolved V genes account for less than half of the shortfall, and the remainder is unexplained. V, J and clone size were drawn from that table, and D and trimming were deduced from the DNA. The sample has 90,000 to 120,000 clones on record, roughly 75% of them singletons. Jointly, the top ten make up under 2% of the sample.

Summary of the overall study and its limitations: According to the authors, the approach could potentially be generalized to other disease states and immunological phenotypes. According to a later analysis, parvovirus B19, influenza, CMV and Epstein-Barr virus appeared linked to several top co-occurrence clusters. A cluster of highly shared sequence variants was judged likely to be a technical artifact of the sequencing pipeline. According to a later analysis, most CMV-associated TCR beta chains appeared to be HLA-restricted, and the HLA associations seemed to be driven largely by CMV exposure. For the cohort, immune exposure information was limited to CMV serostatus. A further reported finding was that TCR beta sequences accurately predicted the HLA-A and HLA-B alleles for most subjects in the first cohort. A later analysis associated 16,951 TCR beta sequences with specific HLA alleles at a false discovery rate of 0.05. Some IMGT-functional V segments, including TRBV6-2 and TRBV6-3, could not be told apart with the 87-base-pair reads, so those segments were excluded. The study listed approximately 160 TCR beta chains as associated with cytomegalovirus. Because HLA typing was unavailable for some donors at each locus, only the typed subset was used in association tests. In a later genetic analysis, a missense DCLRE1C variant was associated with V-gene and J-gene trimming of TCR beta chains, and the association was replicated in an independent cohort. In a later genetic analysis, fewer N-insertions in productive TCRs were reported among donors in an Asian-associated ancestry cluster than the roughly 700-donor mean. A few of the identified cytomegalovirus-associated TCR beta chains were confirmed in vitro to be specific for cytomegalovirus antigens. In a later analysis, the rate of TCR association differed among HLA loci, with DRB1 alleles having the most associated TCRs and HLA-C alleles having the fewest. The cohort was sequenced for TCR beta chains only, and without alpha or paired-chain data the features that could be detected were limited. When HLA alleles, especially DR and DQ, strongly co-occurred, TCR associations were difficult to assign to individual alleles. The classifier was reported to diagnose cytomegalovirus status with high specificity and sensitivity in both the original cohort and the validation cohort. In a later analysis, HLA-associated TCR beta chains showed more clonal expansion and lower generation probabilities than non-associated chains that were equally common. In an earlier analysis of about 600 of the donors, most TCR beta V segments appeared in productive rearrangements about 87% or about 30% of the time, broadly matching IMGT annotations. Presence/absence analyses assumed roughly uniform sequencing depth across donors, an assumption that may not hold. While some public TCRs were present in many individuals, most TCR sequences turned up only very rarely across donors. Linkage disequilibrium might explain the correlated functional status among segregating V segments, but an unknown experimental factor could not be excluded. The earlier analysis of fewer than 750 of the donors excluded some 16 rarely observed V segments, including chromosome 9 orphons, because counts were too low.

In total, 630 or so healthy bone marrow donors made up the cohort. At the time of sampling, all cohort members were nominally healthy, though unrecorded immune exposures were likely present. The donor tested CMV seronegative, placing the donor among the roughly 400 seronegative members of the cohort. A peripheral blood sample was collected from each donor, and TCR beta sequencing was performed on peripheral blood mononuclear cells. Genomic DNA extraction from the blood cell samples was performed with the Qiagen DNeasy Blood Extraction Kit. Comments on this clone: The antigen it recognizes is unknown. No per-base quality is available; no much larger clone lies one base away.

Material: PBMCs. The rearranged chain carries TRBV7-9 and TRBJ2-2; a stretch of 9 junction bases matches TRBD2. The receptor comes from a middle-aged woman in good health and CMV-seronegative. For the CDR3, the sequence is CASSLGIFGSGSPGELFF. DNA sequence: TGTGCCAGCAGCTTAGGAATTTTCGGTAGCGGGAGCCCCGGGGAGCTGTTTTTT.